The entry below describes one T cell receptor (beta chain). Its antigen has not been determined. One base away there is no much larger clone; base qualities are not given. Counted from cysteine to phenylalanine, this CDR3 has 18 amino acids. Only the CDR3 region is kept as DNA, spanning 54 bases read in frame from base 1. The germline V and J ends show losses of 3 bases and 0 bases respectively, and no gene match explains 11 bases of the junction. CDR1 and CDR2 are read off the germline V gene as KGHSH and LQKENI. The immunoSEQ Assay, a bias-controlled multiplex PCR, was used to amplify TCRbeta CDR3 regions from genomic DNA. The authors' pipeline ran thus. The number of nucleated cells in each sample was estimated by amplification of reference gene primers within the assay. Sequence reads were collapsed and filtered to measure the absolute abundance of every unique TCRbeta CDR3 rearrangement. For each sample, productive Simpson clonality was calculated by taking the square root of Simpson's diversity index across productive rearrangements. TCRdb mirrors the immuneACCESS table, restricted to in-frame sequences. Some clones are absent from its copies; in checked studies, under half trace to an unresolved V gene, and the reason for the others is unknown. For V, J and clone size, that table is used; D and trimming come from the DNA. This sample gives 400,000 to 500,000 clones in total; about 88% of them show up just once. Approximately 1.5% of the sample rests with the top ten.

This record belongs to a study of blood T cell repertoires in COVID-19 (dated by TCRdb to about 2020). Background for the entire study: Samples from collaborators originated in the United States, Italy and Spain and spanned both the acute and convalescent phases of COVID-19. The sample metadata nearly always contained a de-identified subject ID, COVID-19 status, age in years and sex. The repertoires were released in a freely available public database intended as a resource for research on the immune response to SARS-CoV-2. The samples were drawn from two sources: the first 160 participants of the ongoing ImmuneRACE study, and 1,000 to 1,500 subjects contributed by 6 global collaborators. The prospective study material was composed of cDNA or gDNA derived from T cells, B-cell-depleted T cells, or PBMCs. Where HLA class I and class II types were available, the types were taken from metadata supplied by the sample provider, not from assay-based typing. Deeply sampled blood TCRbeta repertoires from subjects exposed to, actively infected with, or recovered from COVID-19 were included in the dataset.

On the study overall, not on this receptor specifically: The amount of clinical and demographic metadata varied by source and participant and was provided uncurated.

In the prospective study, participants were about 18 to 100 years old, resided in about two dozen geographic areas of the United States, and were enrolled through a virtual design. Cohort assignment in the prospective study relied on participant-reported clinical history from a screening survey and a study questionnaire. Exposed participants were defined as having been in contact with someone with a PCR-confirmed or clinician-diagnosed COVID-19 case within 2 weeks of study entry. Each participant in the prospective study had whole blood, serum and a nasopharyngeal or oropharyngeal swab collected by mobile phlebotomists. Prospective study participants could optionally give additional blood draws and questionnaires over a roughly two-month period. Before DNA extraction, blood samples from the prospective study were shipped at room temperature or frozen.

The chain couples TRBV18 to TRBJ2-7; the central 10 bases match TRBD2. Specimen: PBMCs or T cells enriched from blood (not recorded which). The receptor was derived from a woman aged 18 to 35 who had been exposed to COVID-19. The DNA sequence follows: TGTGCCAGCTCACCCCTAGTAGCGGGAGGCAACACCTCCTACGAGCAGTACTTC. This gives the protein CASSPLVAGGNTSYEQYF.